The source of this TCR beta chain is a study of blood T cell repertoires in COVID-19. Study details: Samples representing acute and convalescent COVID-19 were sourced from the United States, Italy and Spain. The analysed material was cDNA or gDNA that came from T cells, B-cell-depleted T cells, or PBMCs.

In the original processing: Nucleated cell number was recorded as an estimate derived from reference gene primer amplification. Assay: immunoSEQ multiplex PCR; the TCRdb copy retains only in-frame clones and omits some. Clonal size and the V and J genes are those of that table, whereas D and trimming came from the DNA. This sample yields approximately 120,000 clones, of which roughly 83% are seen a single time; around 5% belongs to the top ten. V dropped 5 bases and J dropped 2 bases, with 11 bases sitting between them. The CDR3 runs 14 residues. CDR1 SGHTA and CDR2 FQGNSA come from the germline V gene.

Sequencing input: peripheral blood. The sequence was collected from a human donor in a cohort sampled during active COVID-19. The chain uses TRBV7-2 and TRBJ2-3; possible D gene TRBD2, 6 bases. The CDR3 DNA sequence: TGTGCCAGCAGCCCTAGCGTATCCACAGATACGCAGTATTTT. Its protein product is CASSPSVSTDTQYF.